The 24 T cell receptor beta chains given below trace back to one sample, sequenced in a study of blood T cell repertoires in COVID-19. Assay used: immunoSEQ multiplex PCR; TCRdb lists only in-frame clones, some missing. This table has around 230,000 clones, about nine tenths appearing once. The sample taken for sequencing was PBMCs or T cells enriched from blood (not recorded which). Receptor source: a woman in her 30s who had recovered from COVID-19.

This clone occurred once. V is TRBV6-4 and J is TRBJ2-5; the match to TRBD2 covers 9 bases. V shed 6 bases and J 2 bases; nucleotides not matched to a gene: 10. Germline V gene data show CDR1 as MRHNA and CDR2 as SNTAGT. The CDR3 spans 16 residues. The CDR3 sequence: CASSADVSGGQETQYF. The CDR3 nucleotides read TGTGCCAGCAGCGCCGACGTTAGCGGGGGACAAGAGACCCAGTACTTC.

The CDR3 DNA follows: TGTGCCAGCAGCCCCCATCCAGGCTCTGGAAACACCATATATTTT. It specifies CASSPHPGSGNTIYF. This sequence joins TRBV7-3 and TRBJ1-3, with no clear D. This CDR3 has 15 amino acids. Per the germline V gene, CDR1 is SGHTA and CDR2 is FQGTGA. The ends were cut back, 5 bases at V and 0 bases at J, with 11 bases in the middle.

This sequence joins TRBV10-3 and TRBJ2-3, with 8 bases aligning to TRBD2. Germline V gives CDR1 ENHRY, CDR2 SYGVKD. This CDR3 is 20 amino acids long. V was pared by 0 bases and J by 3 bases, with 17 bases of the junction left unmatched. The CDR3 here is CAISESTSGGFAVETDTQYF. The CDR3 DNA follows: TGTGCCATCAGTGAGTCGACCAGCGGGGGATTCGCAGTAGAAACAGATACGCAGTATTTT.

This clone was seen just once. This chain connects TRBV7-6 to TRBJ1-1, with 9 bases lining up with TRBD1. CDR3 size: 15 residues. CDR1 is SGHVS, CDR2 FNYEAQ, per germline. The J segment lost 3 bases and the V segment lost 5 bases, leaving 7 bases of the junction unmatched. The CDR3 DNA reads TGTGCCAGCAGCGCTACAGGGGGCTATTACACTGAAGCTTTCTTT. The encoded protein is CASSATGGYYTEAFF.

This clone was seen only a few times. This sequence joins TRBV7-9 and TRBJ1-1; 7 nucleotides agree with TRBD1. CDR1 is SEHNR and CDR2 is FQNEAQ in the germline V gene (reference sequence). V trimming: 2 bases; J trimming: 4 bases; junction bases outside the gene matches: 4. CDR3 length: 14 amino acids. This CDR3 is CASSLYQGGTEAFF. The DNA for the CDR3 is TGTGCCAGCAGCTTATATCAGGGGGGCACTGAAGCTTTCTTT.

The chain links TRBV11-2 to TRBJ2-5; 7 bases agree with TRBD1. V gave up 4 bases and J gave up 5 bases; unmatched junction bases: 4. The CDR3 contains 13 residues. Per the germline V gene, CDR1 is SGHAT and CDR2 is FQNNGV. The CDR3 loop is CASSWGQWETQYF. In DNA form, the CDR3 reads TGTGCCAGCAGCTGGGGACAGTGGGAGACCCAGTACTTC.

The chain couples TRBV7-9 to TRBJ1-2; D is uncertain. The CDR3 runs to 13 residues. The ends were cut back, 2 bases at V and 5 bases at J, with 9 bases in the middle. The germline gives CDR1 SEHNR, CDR2 FQNEAQ (reference sequence). CDR3 nucleotides: TGTGCCAGCAGCTTATTTACCGGTTATGGCTACACCTTC. This gives the protein CASSLFTGYGYTF. Supplemented by reference TRBV7-9 and TRBJ1-2, the full variable domain reads DTGVSQNPRHKITKRGQNVTFRCDPISEHNRLYWYRQTLGQGPEFLTYFQNEAQLEKSRLLSDRFSAERPKGSFSTLEIQRTEQGDSAMYLCASSLFTGYGYTFGSGTRLTVV.

This chain links TRBV9 with TRBJ2-2, with 8 bases lining up with TRBD2. The V segment lost 0 bases and the J segment 4 bases; nucleotides outside the gene matches: 11. Germline V gene data show CDR1 as SGDLS and CDR2 as YYNGEE. The CDR3 is 18 residues long. The CDR3 here is CASSVAPGTRLPTGELFF. The CDR3 nucleotides are TGTGCCAGCAGCGTAGCTCCCGGGACTAGACTTCCCACCGGGGAGCTGTTTTTT.

V gene TRBV3-1 (or the pseudogene TRBV3-2) combines with J gene TRBJ1-5; TRBD1 matches 10 bases. CDR1 LGHDT and CDR2 YNNKEL come from the germline V gene (reference sequence). The CDR3 loop spans 14 amino acids. The trim removed 6 bases at V and 4 bases at J, leaving 3 bases unmatched. The CDR3 DNA is TGTGCCAGCAGTCGACAGGGGGCAAATCAGCCCCAGCATTTT. It translates to CASSRQGANQPQHF.

This rearrangement joins TRBV6-2 or TRBV6-3 to TRBJ1-1; 9 nucleotides match TRBD1. This CDR3 is built from 16 residues. CDR1 and CDR2 from the germline V gene are MNHEY and SVGEGT. J lost 1 base, V lost 4 bases, and 7 bases had no gene match. For the CDR3, the DNA is TGTGCCAGCAGTTCAGACAGGGGGAAAAGGAACACTGAAGCTTTCTTT. Its translation: CASSSDRGKRNTEAFF.

The rearrangement uses TRBV13 and TRBJ2-1, with 14 bases identical to TRBD2. The CDR3 sequence is 16 residues long. Germline lookup yields CDR1 PRHDT and CDR2 FYEKMQ (reference sequence). The V segment lost 5 bases and the J segment 7 bases; nucleotides outside the gene matches: 7. CDR3: CASSQGLAGGKNEQFF. DNA for the CDR3: TGTGCCAGCAGCCAAGGACTAGCGGGGGGCAAAAATGAGCAGTTCTTC.

This chain links TRBV12-3 or TRBV12-4 with TRBJ1-1; D not resolved. The length of the CDR3 is 13 residues. Between the trimmed V and J ends, which lost 4 bases and 1 base, there was a span of 7 bases. CDR3 nucleotides: TGTGCCAGCAGTTCAGAAGAGAACACTGAAGCTTTCTTT. It yields the protein CASSSEENTEAFF.

CDR3 DNA sequence: TGTGCCAGCAGCCAATTAGTCGGGGGGCCGAGCTACGAGCAGTACTTC. Protein: CASSQLVGGPSYEQYF. The rearrangement links TRBV3-1 (or the pseudogene TRBV3-2) to TRBJ2-7, with a possible D match to TRBD2 (7 bases). Trimming removed 2 bases at V and 3 bases at J, with 17 bases between. Germline V gene sequence: CDR1 LGHDT, CDR2 YNNKEL (reference sequence). The CDR3 is made up of 16 amino acids.

The chain employs TRBV6-5 and TRBJ1-2; D is uncertain. The V end lost 10 bases, the J end lost 3 bases, and 15 bases lay between the germline ends. This CDR3 has 13 residues. In germline, CDR1 is MNHEY, CDR2 SVGAGI. In DNA form, the CDR3 reads TGTGCCACCAAGGATACTGGGCACTATGGCTACACCTTC. It is translated as CATKDTGHYGYTF.

This clone was counted between two and nine times. The chain recombines TRBV5-5 with TRBJ1-6, with TRBD1 as a possible D gene (6 bases). This CDR3 spans 13 amino acids. Trimming removed 3 bases from V and 9 bases from J, with 10 bases in between. CDR1 and CDR2 from the germline V gene are SGHKS and YYEKEE (reference sequence). CDR3 DNA sequence: TGTGCCAGCAGCTCGGACAGACGTTCACCCCTCCACTTT. This encodes CASSSDRRSPLHF.

The V gene is TRBV19, the J gene TRBJ1-4, with D possibly being TRBD1 (6 bases). The ends were cut back, 11 bases at V and 8 bases at J, with 18 bases in the middle. This CDR3 contains 13 residues. Looked up from germline, CDR1 is LNHDA and CDR2 is SQIVND (reference sequence). CDR3 in DNA: TGTGCCGCCCAAGGGACACTGAGCGAAAAACTGTTTTTT. It yields the protein CAAQGTLSEKLFF.

This rearrangement joins TRBV29-1 to TRBJ2-4; 9 nucleotides match TRBD1. The CDR3 has 13 residues. The germline V gene has CDR1 SQVTM and CDR2 ANQGSEA. The ends lost 5 bases at V and 4 bases at J; junction bases unmatched: 3. CDR3 DNA: TGCAGCGTTAGGGGACAGGGTAAAAACATTCAGTACTTC. Encoded protein: CSVRGQGKNIQYF.

The chain employs TRBV9 and TRBJ2-4; 9 nucleotides line up with TRBD2. V was clipped by 4 bases and J by 6 bases; unmatched bases: 8. CDR1 and CDR2 (germline): SGDLS, YYNGEE. The CDR3 totals 15 residues. The CDR3 is CASSPSGARGNIQYF. The CDR3 nucleotides read TGTGCCAGCAGCCCTAGCGGGGCGAGGGGAAACATTCAGTACTTC.

V usage is TRBV3-1 (or the pseudogene TRBV3-2) and J usage is TRBJ1-2; D is ambiguous. Per germline, CDR1 LGHDT and CDR2 YNNKEL (reference sequence). V lost 0 bases to trimming and J lost 12 bases, with 11 bases between them. The CDR3 is 12 residues long. CDR3 nucleotides: TGTGCCAGCAGCCAAGATTCAGGTTGCGACACCTTC. It encodes CASSQDSGCDTF.

J is TRBJ1-2 and V is TRBV7-2; D is perhaps TRBD1 (6 bases). Per the germline V gene, CDR1 is SGHTA and CDR2 is FQGNSA. Between the trimmed V and J ends, which lost 5 bases and 4 bases, there was a span of 20 bases. CDR3 length equals 16 residues. The CDR3 sequence: CASSKEQGATVYGYTF. The CDR3 nucleotides read TGTGCCAGCAGCAAAGAACAGGGTGCAACGGTCTATGGCTACACCTTC.

The V call is TRBV6-2 or TRBV6-3, the J call TRBJ2-1; TRBD2 is a possible D gene (6 bases). The CDR3 totals 14 residues. Trimming left V 4 bases short and J 6 bases short, with 13 bases between. Germline V gene lookup returns CDR1 MNHEY and CDR2 SVGEGT. The CDR3 DNA reads TGTGCCAGCAGTTCGGGACTCCAAAGCAATGAGCAGTTCTTC. It specifies CASSSGLQSNEQFF.

J is TRBJ1-2 and V is TRBV3-1 (or the pseudogene TRBV3-2), with TRBD1 identical over 8 bases. The CDR3 length is 14 residues. The J segment lost 4 bases and the V segment lost 5 bases, leaving 6 bases of the junction unmatched. Germline V lookup: CDR1 LGHDT, CDR2 YNNKEL (reference sequence). The CDR3 region is CASSKDRVGYGYTF. The CDR3 nucleotides read TGTGCCAGCAGCAAGGACAGGGTTGGCTATGGCTACACCTTC.

The CDR3 protein is CASSFSGSPYGYTF. CDR3 nucleotide sequence: TGTGCCAGCAGCTTCTCCGGGTCTCCTTATGGCTACACCTTC. This chain uses TRBV7-8 with TRBJ1-2; D is uncertain. Trimming removed 3 bases from V and 5 bases from J, with 13 bases in between. Per germline, CDR1 SGHVS and CDR2 FQNEAQ. The CDR3 sequence is 14 residues long.

The rearrangement links TRBV10-3 to TRBJ2-7; TRBD1 matches 8 bases. CDR1 and CDR2 from the germline V gene are ENHRY and SYGVKD. CDR3 size: 14 residues. J lost 6 bases, V lost 4 bases, and 8 bases had no gene match. The CDR3 spells CAISADRDVREQYF. The CDR3 nucleotides read TGTGCCATCAGTGCGGACAGGGACGTTCGCGAGCAGTACTTC.